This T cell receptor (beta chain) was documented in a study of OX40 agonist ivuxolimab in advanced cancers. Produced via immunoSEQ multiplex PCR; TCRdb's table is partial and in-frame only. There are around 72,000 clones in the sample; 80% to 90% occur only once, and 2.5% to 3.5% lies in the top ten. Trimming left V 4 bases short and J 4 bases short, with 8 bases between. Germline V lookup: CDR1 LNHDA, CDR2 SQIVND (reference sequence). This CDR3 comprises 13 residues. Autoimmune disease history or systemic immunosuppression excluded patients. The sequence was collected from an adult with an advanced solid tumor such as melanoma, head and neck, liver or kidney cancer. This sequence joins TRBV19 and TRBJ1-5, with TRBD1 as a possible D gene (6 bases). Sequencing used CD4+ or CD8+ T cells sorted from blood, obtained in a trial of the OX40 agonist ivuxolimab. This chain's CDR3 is CASSNTGNQPQHF. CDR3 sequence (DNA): TGTGCCAGTAGTAACACAGGGAATCAGCCCCAGCATTTT.